This is a list of T cell receptor beta chains from one sample in a study of T-cell memory formation after mild COVID-19. TCRdb fed the 5' RACE reads into MiXCR, producing one record per CDR3 protein. The sample has under 400,000 distinct CDR3 sequences; around a fifth are singletons. What was sequenced was PBMCs or a T cell subset sorted from them (not recorded which). The receptors were sampled from an adult woman who had mild COVID-19 (a few samples of this study predate the infection). Cell type and time point are not known. Each CDR3 is given with its conserved first and last residue. The D gene is left open where the match is weak. Clone size appears in some rows only: once, few, many, or a class for an expanded clone.

v_call	d_call	clone_size	j_call	cdr3_aa	cdr3_nt
TRBV9	-	-	TRBJ2-5	CASSGPSPKETQYF	TGTGCCAGCAGCGGGCCGAGTCCGAAGGAGACCCAGTACTTC
TRBV5-6	TRBD2	once	TRBJ2-2	CASTLAGAGTGELFF	TGTGCCAGCACCCTAGCGGGAGCGGGCACCGGGGAGCTGTTTTTT
TRBV7-6	TRBD2	-	TRBJ2-7	CASSLGTAGGSYEQYF	TGTGCCAGCAGCTTAGGGACAGCGGGAGGGTCCTACGAGCAGTACTTC
TRBV10-3	TRBD1	few	TRBJ2-1	CAIRQAEGAYNEQFF	TGTGCCATCAGACAGGCCGAGGGGGCATACAATGAGCAGTTCTTC
TRBV7-9	TRBD1	-	TRBJ1-1	CASMEGANTEAFF	TGTGCCAGTATGGAGGGGGCGAACACTGAAGCTTTCTTT
TRBV5-6	-	few	TRBJ1-5	CASSARRLNQPQHF	TGTGCCAGCAGCGCCCGGCGGCTCAATCAGCCCCAGCATTTT
TRBV25-1	TRBD2	-	TRBJ2-7	CASSVTSGVFHEQYF	TGTGCCAGCAGTGTGACTAGCGGGGTTTTTCACGAGCAGTACTTC
TRBV3-1	TRBD1	-	TRBJ1-2	CASSQVPGGEGYTF	TGTGCCAGCAGCCAAGTCCCAGGGGGAGAAGGCTACACCTTC
TRBV7-2	-	-	TRBJ2-3	CASSSSGTQYF	TGTGCCAGCAGCTCCTCGGGTACGCAGTATTTT
TRBV7-9	TRBD1	few	TRBJ2-7	CASSLGQESSYEQYF	TGTGCCAGCAGCCTTGGACAGGAGAGCTCCTACGAGCAGTACTTC
TRBV2	TRBD1	few	TRBJ2-7	CASSEALPGTVSSYEQYF	TGTGCCAGCAGTGAAGCGCTTCCTGGGACAGTTAGCTCCTACGAGCAGTACTTC
TRBV4-1	-	once	TRBJ2-1	CASSQGKGQFF	TGCGCCAGCAGCCAAGGGAAGGGGCAGTTCTTC
TRBV23-1	TRBD2	few	TRBJ2-3	CASSQLAGEPDTQYF	TGCGCCAGCAGTCAACTAGCGGGAGAGCCAGATACGCAGTATTTT
TRBV30	-	-	TRBJ2-7	CAWSVGQGMYEQYF	TGTGCCTGGAGTGTTGGGCAGGGCATGTACGAGCAGTACTTC
TRBV20-1	-	-	TRBJ1-1	CSARDFGGNTEAFF	TGCAGTGCTAGAGATTTTGGCGGGAACACTGAAGCTTTCTTT
TRBV5-4	-	few	TRBJ2-5	CASSLAGSGNQETQYF	TGTGCCAGCAGCTTGGCAGGATCCGGGAACCAAGAGACCCAGTACTTC